The source of this TCR beta chain is a study of beta chain features in type 1 diabetes. At the level of the study: Examination of sorted cells across all samples involved roughly 100 million cells.

Each of the sorted populations had a purity greater than 98%. With respect to this clone: Its antigen is unidentified.

Every bit of the isolated RNA underwent reverse transcription, so sequencing read expressed TCRB transcripts. TCRdb's table, derived via immunoSEQ multiplex PCR, lists solely in-frame clones and lacks some. This sample has 40,000 to 45,000 clones, with about 52% found just once. The ends lost 4 bases at V and 8 bases at J; junction bases unmatched: 16. The CDR3 is 17 amino acids. Germline CDR1 reads MGHRA; CDR2 reads YSYEKL. Broader study findings: Type 1 diabetes patients showed a moderate but significant shortening of TCRB CDR3s in all four CD4+ subsets.

The V gene is TRBV4-1, the J gene TRBJ2-1, with 8 bases lining up with TRBD1. The origin of this receptor is a woman aged 18-29 years in good health. Sequencing was performed on central memory CD4+ T cells from blood. Here the CDR3 reads CASSRARAGGAEDEQFF. As DNA, the CDR3 is TGCGCCAGCAGCCGAGCGCGAGCAGGGGGCGCAGAGGATGAGCAGTTCTTC.